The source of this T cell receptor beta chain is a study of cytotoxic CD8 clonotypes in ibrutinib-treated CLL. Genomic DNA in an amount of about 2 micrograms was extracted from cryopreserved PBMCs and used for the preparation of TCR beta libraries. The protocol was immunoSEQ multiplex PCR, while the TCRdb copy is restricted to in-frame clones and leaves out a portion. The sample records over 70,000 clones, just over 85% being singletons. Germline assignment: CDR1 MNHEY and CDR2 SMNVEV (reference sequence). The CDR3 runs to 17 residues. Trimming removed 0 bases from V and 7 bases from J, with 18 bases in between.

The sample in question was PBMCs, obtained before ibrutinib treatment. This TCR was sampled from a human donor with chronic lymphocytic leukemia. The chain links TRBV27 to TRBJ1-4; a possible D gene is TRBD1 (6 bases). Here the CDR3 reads CASSLSALWGRTEKLFF. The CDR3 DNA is TGTGCCAGCAGTTTATCGGCCCTTTGGGGGCGGACTGAAAAACTGTTTTTT.